Listed below are T cell receptor beta chains from one sample, sequenced in a study of blood T cell repertoires in COVID-19. Measured with immunoSEQ multiplex PCR; TCRdb has only the in-frame clones, and not every one. This sample has 55,000 to 80,000 clones, with around 82% found just once. Material: peripheral blood. Receptors were obtained from a human donor in a cohort sampled during active COVID-19. The CDR3 runs from the conserved cysteine through the conserved F or W. A D gene is named only where the DNA matches it firmly. Clone size is not always given. Where it is, it says once, few, many or a class for expanded clones.

j_gene: TRBJ1-5
len: 15
d_gene: .
abundance: .
v_gene: TRBV19
CDR3aa: CASSSLGEGNQPQHF
CDR3nt: TGTGCCAGTAGTAGTTTGGGGGAGGGCAATCAGCCCCAGCATTTT

j_gene: TRBJ1-5
len: 17
d_gene: TRBD1
abundance: .
v_gene: TRBV6-2/TRBV6-3
CDR3aa: CASSYSNGGGNRQPQHF
CDR3nt: TGTGCCAGCAGTTACTCGAACGGAGGGGGCAATCGTCAGCCCCAGCATTTT

j_gene: TRBJ2-5
len: 15
d_gene: .
abundance: .
v_gene: TRBV11-2
CDR3aa: CASSFGSSSQETQYF
CDR3nt: TGTGCCAGCAGCTTTGGTAGTAGTAGCCAAGAGACCCAGTACTTC

j_gene: TRBJ2-2
len: 15
d_gene: .
abundance: once
v_gene: TRBV18
CDR3aa: CASSPGTPNTGELFF
CDR3nt: TGTGCCAGCTCACCCGGGACACCGAACACCGGGGAGCTGTTTTTT

j_gene: TRBJ2-1
len: 14
d_gene: TRBD1
abundance: .
v_gene: TRBV11-2
CDR3aa: CASSEGQGSGEQFF
CDR3nt: TGTGCCAGCAGCGAAGGACAGGGAAGCGGTGAGCAGTTCTTC

j_gene: TRBJ2-5
len: 14
d_gene: TRBD1
abundance: .
v_gene: TRBV6-5
CDR3aa: CASSRDRGQETQYF
CDR3nt: TGTGCCAGCAGTAGAGACAGGGGCCAAGAGACCCAGTACTTC

j_gene: TRBJ1-2
len: 14
d_gene: .
abundance: .
v_gene: TRBV5-6
CDR3aa: CASSRGNRVGGYTF
CDR3nt: TGTGCCAGCAGCCGAGGGAACAGGGTCGGCGGCTACACCTTC

j_gene: TRBJ2-2
len: 14
d_gene: TRBD2
abundance: .
v_gene: TRBV6-5
CDR3aa: CASGTGGRIGELFF
CDR3nt: TGTGCCAGCGGGACGGGGGGGCGGATCGGGGAGCTGTTTTTT

j_gene: TRBJ2-3
len: 12
d_gene: .
abundance: .
v_gene: TRBV24-1
CDR3aa: CATSGLVNAQYF
CDR3nt: TGTGCCACCAGTGGACTAGTCAATGCCCAGTATTTT

j_gene: TRBJ2-1
len: 14
d_gene: TRBD2
abundance: .
v_gene: TRBV10-3
CDR3aa: CAISEWGGGNEQFF
CDR3nt: TGTGCCATCAGTGAATGGGGGGGTGGGAATGAGCAGTTCTTC

j_gene: TRBJ2-7
len: 15
d_gene: .
abundance: .
v_gene: TRBV6-1
CDR3aa: CASSESQGFSYEQYF
CDR3nt: TGTGCCAGCAGTGAGAGTCAGGGCTTCTCCTACGAGCAGTACTTC

j_gene: TRBJ1-6
len: 13
d_gene: .
abundance: .
v_gene: TRBV3-1/TRBV3-2
CDR3aa: CASSQAFRSPLHF
CDR3nt: TGTGCCAGCAGCCAAGCGTTCAGGTCACCCCTCCACTTT

j_gene: TRBJ1-5
len: 13
d_gene: .
abundance: few
v_gene: TRBV12-3/TRBV12-4
CDR3aa: CASSLIEGQPQHF
CDR3nt: TGTGCCAGCAGTTTAATCGAGGGTCAGCCCCAGCATTTT

j_gene: TRBJ2-5
len: 16
d_gene: .
abundance: .
v_gene: TRBV14
CDR3aa: CASSQVAAARQETQYF
CDR3nt: TGTGCCAGCAGCCAAGTGGCGGCGGCTCGGCAAGAGACCCAGTACTTC

j_gene: TRBJ1-2
len: 12
d_gene: .
abundance: .
v_gene: TRBV9
CDR3aa: CASSPAEAGYTF
CDR3nt: TGTGCCAGCAGCCCCGCTGAGGCTGGCTACACCTTC

j_gene: TRBJ2-7
len: 16
d_gene: .
abundance: once
v_gene: TRBV15
CDR3aa: CATSRDLGGMRGEQYF
CDR3nt: TGTGCCACCAGCAGAGATCTTGGCGGGATGAGAGGAGAGCAGTACTTC

j_gene: TRBJ2-7
len: 14
d_gene: .
abundance: .
v_gene: TRBV6-5
CDR3aa: CAPAGTDSRHEQYF
CDR3nt: TGTGCCCCGGCAGGGACGGACAGCCGACACGAGCAGTACTTC

j_gene: TRBJ1-2
len: 13
d_gene: .
abundance: few
v_gene: TRBV5-4
CDR3aa: CASSLSREDGYTF
CDR3nt: TGTGCCAGCAGCTTAAGCAGGGAGGATGGCTACACCTTC

j_gene: TRBJ2-3
len: 18
d_gene: .
abundance: .
v_gene: TRBV7-9
CDR3aa: CASSFSGWTLASTDTQYF
CDR3nt: TGTGCCAGCAGCTTTAGCGGATGGACACTTGCTAGCACAGATACGCAGTATTTT

j_gene: TRBJ2-1
len: 15
d_gene: .
abundance: .
v_gene: TRBV7-6
CDR3aa: CASSLAPVPYNEQFF
CDR3nt: TGTGCCAGCAGCTTGGCTCCAGTACCTTACAATGAGCAGTTCTTC

j_gene: TRBJ2-1
len: 19
d_gene: TRBD2
abundance: once
v_gene: TRBV28
CDR3aa: CASIGSRASGRGRRNEQFF
CDR3nt: TGTGCCAGCATAGGGTCAAGGGCTAGCGGGAGGGGGAGGAGGAATGAGCAGTTCTTC

j_gene: TRBJ1-2
len: 15
d_gene: TRBD1
abundance: .
v_gene: TRBV18
CDR3aa: CASSPGDSYNYGYTF
CDR3nt: TGTGCCAGCTCACCAGGGGACAGCTATAACTATGGCTACACCTTC

j_gene: TRBJ2-1
len: 13
d_gene: .
abundance: .
v_gene: TRBV4-1
CDR3aa: CASSPDTRMQEFF
CDR3nt: TGCGCCAGCAGCCCTGATACTAGGATGCAAGAGTTCTTC

j_gene: TRBJ2-1
len: 13
d_gene: TRBD2
abundance: .
v_gene: TRBV6-6
CDR3aa: CASSYTGGHEQFF
CDR3nt: TGTGCCAGCAGTTACACGGGGGGGCATGAGCAGTTCTTC

j_gene: TRBJ2-2
len: 14
d_gene: .
abundance: once
v_gene: TRBV7-3
CDR3aa: CASRRQHNTGELFF
CDR3nt: TGTGCCAGCAGACGACAACATAACACCGGGGAGCTGTTTTTT

j_gene: TRBJ1-5
len: 15
d_gene: TRBD1
abundance: .
v_gene: TRBV19
CDR3aa: CASSPRTGKFQPQHF
CDR3nt: TGTGCCAGTAGTCCGAGGACAGGGAAGTTTCAGCCCCAGCATTTT

j_gene: TRBJ2-6
len: 14
d_gene: .
abundance: .
v_gene: TRBV6-5
CDR3aa: CASSRQAGANVLTF
CDR3nt: TGTGCCAGCTCCCGACAGGCTGGGGCCAACGTCCTGACTTTC

j_gene: TRBJ1-6
len: 15
d_gene: .
abundance: .
v_gene: TRBV5-1
CDR3aa: CASSLGQIYNSPLHF
CDR3nt: TGCGCCAGCAGCCTGGGGCAAATCTATAATTCACCCCTCCACTTT

j_gene: TRBJ2-5
len: 13
d_gene: .
abundance: .
v_gene: TRBV11-3
CDR3aa: CASSSVREETQYF
CDR3nt: TGTGCCAGCAGCTCTGTACGGGAAGAGACCCAGTACTTC

j_gene: TRBJ1-1
len: 12
d_gene: .
abundance: few
v_gene: TRBV12-3/TRBV12-4
CDR3aa: CASSSIRAEAFF
CDR3nt: TGTGCCAGCAGTTCCATCAGGGCTGAAGCTTTCTTT